This T cell receptor beta chain appears in the sequencing data of a study of long-term antiretroviral therapy in people with HIV. Study background: Some samples came about a decade before the 2015 immediate-ART recommendation, and these were the earliest.

CDR3 length: 16 amino acids. This clone has only a few counts. The run of the v3.0 immunoSEQ assay was at survey level. This table comes from immunoSEQ multiplex PCR, and its TCRdb copy is limited to in-frame clones, with some not included. Among about 35,000 clones listed, about four fifths were seen once. The chain joins TRBV21-1 to TRBJ2-7; the D call of TRBD1 is as the table states it, not checked on the DNA. TRBV21-1 is marked as a pseudogene. This receptor was obtained from a man in his late teens or twenties with HIV. The material was unsorted PBMCs, obtained 1 year after starting antiretroviral therapy. CDR3 amino acids: CASSKVGRTVTYEQYF. CDR3 nucleotide sequence: TGTGCCAGCAGCAAAGTCGGCAGGACAGTTACCTACGAGCAGTACTTC.